This entry concerns a single T cell receptor (beta chain). Germline lookup yields CDR1 SGHAT and CDR2 FQNNGV. Trimming took 1 base from V and 0 from J, leaving 10 bases between them. The CDR3 runs 16 residues. The data stem from a study of cytomegalovirus exposure and HLA in healthy donors. PCR primers comprised 60 Vbeta and 13 Jbeta primers. The data were produced by immunoSEQ multiplex PCR, yet TCRdb's version contains in-frame clones alone and is incomplete. In the table there are about 160,000 clones, 82% of which are singletons. Sequenced input: PBMCs. The rearrangement uses TRBV11-2 and TRBJ1-5; TRBD1 is a possible D gene (5 bases). This TCR came from a girl between 5 and 17 years old in good health and CMV-seropositive. The CDR3 coding sequence is TGTGCCAGCAGCTTAGTACAGGTTCTTAGCAATCAGCCCCAGCATTTT. Its protein is CASSLVQVLSNQPQHF.